This TCR beta chain emerged from a study of shared clonotypes between healthy human individuals. The germline V gene has CDR1 MDHEN and CDR2 SYDVKM. Trimming took 6 bases from V and 4 from J, leaving 18 bases between them. The CDR3 has 16 amino acids. General observations from the study: Clonotype sharing across a few donors was observed for around 4.5% of naive CD4 clonotypes.

As concerns this clone: Its antigen is still unknown.

Generated by immunoSEQ multiplex PCR, the TCRdb table keeps only in-frame clones and is missing some. Of approximately 1,000,000 clones in the sample, around 77% were seen once. The specimen was memory CD4+ T cells from PBMCs. The subset was: CD45RA-negative fraction. The chain combines TRBV28 with TRBJ2-2; no reliable D call. This TCR derives from a young man in good health. Some clones in this sample may be carry-over from other donors' samples. The CDR3 bases are TGTGCCAGCAGCCGCGCAGATGGGGTGGGCACCGGGGAGCTGTTTTTT. This encodes CASSRADGVGTGELFF.